This T cell receptor (beta chain) derives from a study of T cells after yellow fever vaccination. As for the study in general: Each low-cell-number fraction was prepared by means of SMART-Seq v4 Ultra Low Input. Study findings and constraints: A limited proportion of clonotypes was detected within both the CD4 and CD8 compartments. Boosting was followed by the reappearance of most primary-vaccination clones (roughly 95% CD4, about 88% CD8).

This clonotype was counted ten times or more. The antigen is unknown. MiXCR was run by TCRdb on the 5' RACE reads, yielding one entry per CDR3 protein. This table has 200,000 or so distinct CDR3 sequences, around 6.7% appearing once. V lost 3 bases and J 7 bases, leaving 10 bases between the germline ends. The CDR3 has 12 residues. The V gene's germline CDR1 is MDHEN and CDR2 SYDVKM. This sample comprised CD4+ T cells sorted from PBMCs, obtained on the day of the yellow fever booster vaccination. The rearrangement joins TRBV28 to TRBJ2-7; D may be TRBD1 (5 bases). This TCR was recovered from a man aged 25 to 40 who received the YFV17D yellow fever vaccine. CDR3 in DNA: TGTGCCAGCAGTTTTGGGGCGCAGGAGCAGTACTTC. It is translated as CASSFGAQEQYF.